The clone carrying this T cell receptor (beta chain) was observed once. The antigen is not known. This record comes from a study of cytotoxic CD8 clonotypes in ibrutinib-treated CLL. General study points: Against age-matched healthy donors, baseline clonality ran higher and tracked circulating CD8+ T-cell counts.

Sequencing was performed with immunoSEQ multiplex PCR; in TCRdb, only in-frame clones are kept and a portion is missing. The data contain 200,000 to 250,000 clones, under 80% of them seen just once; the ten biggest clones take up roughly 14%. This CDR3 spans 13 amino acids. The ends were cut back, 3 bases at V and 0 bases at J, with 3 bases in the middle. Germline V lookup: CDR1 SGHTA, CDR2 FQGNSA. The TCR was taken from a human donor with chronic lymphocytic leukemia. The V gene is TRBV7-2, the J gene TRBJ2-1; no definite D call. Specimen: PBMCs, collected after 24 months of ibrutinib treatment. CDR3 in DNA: TGTGCCAGCAGCTTTCTCTCCTACAATGAGCAGTTCTTC. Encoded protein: CASSFLSYNEQFF.